The next 3 T cell receptor delta chains were all read from a single sample in a study of gamma delta lymphoproliferative disorders and STAT genes. The receptor sequences were amplified from genomic DNA of peripheral blood mononuclear cells. TCRdb redid clone calling on the multiplex PCR reads using CATT. Of fewer than 4,500 delta-chain clones detected, about 1.2% appear once; the ten largest clones hold about 23%. Sequencing was performed on blood. The receptors derive from a human donor in good health.

As to this clone: TCRdb records a much larger clone's protein for this DNA, with a difference at residue 8 that likely arises from a read error; the protein given is the translation of the DNA. The chain is built from TRDV2 and TRDJ1; the D gene is possibly TRDD3 (6 bases). This CDR3 is 15 amino acids long. Germline CDR1 is GEAIGNYY and CDR2 is EKD. The germline V and J ends were trimmed by 1 base and 2 bases, with 13 bases remaining between them. The CDR3 DNA is TGTGCCTGTGACACTGGGGATCCTTCTACCGATAAACTCATCTTT. This translates into CACDTGDPSTDKLIF.

This clone was observed a handful of times. This chain joins TRDV2 and TRDJ1, with 11 bases lining up with TRDD3. Germline V gives CDR1 GEAIGNYY, CDR2 EKD. V was pared by 3 bases and J by 3 bases, with 8 bases of the junction left unmatched. The CDR3 covers 16 residues. CDR3 sequence (DNA): TGTGCCTGTGACCCGGTACTGGGGGATAGGTCCGATAAACTCATCTTT. It is translated as CACDPVLGDRSDKLIF.

On this clone: The TCRdb record carries a much larger clone's protein, which differs from this DNA's translation at residue 19; a read error is the likely cause, and the protein listed here is the DNA translation. The chain is built from TRDV2 and TRDJ3, with 12 bases identical to TRDD3. This CDR3 comprises 21 residues. Germline values: CDR1 GEAIGNYY, CDR2 EKD. CDR3 region: CACDGPIFTGGYSWDTRQVFF. CDR3 bases: TGTGCCTGTGACGGACCTATTTTTACTGGGGGATACTCCTGGGACACCCGACAGGTGTTTTTC.